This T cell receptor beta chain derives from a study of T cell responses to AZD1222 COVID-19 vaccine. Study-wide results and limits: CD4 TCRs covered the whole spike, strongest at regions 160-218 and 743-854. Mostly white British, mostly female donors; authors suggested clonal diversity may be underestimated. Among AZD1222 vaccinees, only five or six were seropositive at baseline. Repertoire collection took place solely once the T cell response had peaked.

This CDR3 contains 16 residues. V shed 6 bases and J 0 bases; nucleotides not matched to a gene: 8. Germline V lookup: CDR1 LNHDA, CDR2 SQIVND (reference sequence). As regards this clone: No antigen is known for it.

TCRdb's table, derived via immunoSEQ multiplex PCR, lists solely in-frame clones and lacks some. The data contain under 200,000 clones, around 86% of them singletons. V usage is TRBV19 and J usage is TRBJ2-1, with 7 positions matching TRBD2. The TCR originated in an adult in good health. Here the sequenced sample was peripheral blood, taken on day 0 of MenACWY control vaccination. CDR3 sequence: CASSRGAGISYNEQFF. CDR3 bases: TGTGCCAGTAGCCGGGGAGCGGGGATCTCCTACAATGAGCAGTTCTTC.